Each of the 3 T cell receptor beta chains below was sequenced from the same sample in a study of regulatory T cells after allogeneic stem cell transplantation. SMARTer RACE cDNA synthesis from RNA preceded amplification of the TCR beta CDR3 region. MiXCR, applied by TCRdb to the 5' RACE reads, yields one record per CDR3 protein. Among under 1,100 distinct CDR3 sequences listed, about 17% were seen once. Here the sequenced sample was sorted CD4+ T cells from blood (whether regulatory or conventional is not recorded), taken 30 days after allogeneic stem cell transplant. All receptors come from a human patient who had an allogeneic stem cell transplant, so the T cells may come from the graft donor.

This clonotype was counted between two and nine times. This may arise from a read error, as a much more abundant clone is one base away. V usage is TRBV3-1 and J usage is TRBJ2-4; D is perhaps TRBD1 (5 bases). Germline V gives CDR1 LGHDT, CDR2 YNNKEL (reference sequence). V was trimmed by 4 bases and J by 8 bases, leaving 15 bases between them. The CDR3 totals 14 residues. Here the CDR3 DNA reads TGTGCCAGCAGCCCAGATCCAGGGAAATACATTCAGTACTTC. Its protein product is CASSPDPGKYIQYF.

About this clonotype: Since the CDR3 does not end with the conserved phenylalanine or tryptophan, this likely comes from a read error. CDR3 amino acids: CASTPLGRRMSTEAFL. The CDR3 DNA is TGTGCCAGCACCCCACTGGGCAGGAGGATGAGCACTGAAGCTTTCCTT. This chain joins TRBV28 and TRBJ1-1; D unclear. The CDR3 is made up of 16 amino acids. Deletions cut 7 bases from V and 4 bases from J, with 22 bases between. Germline V lookup: CDR1 MDHEN, CDR2 SYDVKM.

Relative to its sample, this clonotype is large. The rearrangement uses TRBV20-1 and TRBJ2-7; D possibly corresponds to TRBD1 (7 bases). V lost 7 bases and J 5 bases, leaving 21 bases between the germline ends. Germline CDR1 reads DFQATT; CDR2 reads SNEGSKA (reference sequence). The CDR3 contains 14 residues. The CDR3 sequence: CSVRAPGGRNEQYF. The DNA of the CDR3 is TGCAGTGTACGGGCCCCAGGGGGGAGAAACGAGCAGTACTTC.